Below, 30 T cell receptor beta chains from the same sample are listed, as sequenced in a study of radiation and T cells in renal cell carcinoma. Regarding treatment: treatment-naive control, cytoreductive nephrectomy. Profiling relied on immunoSEQ multiplex PCR, and the TCRdb table lists in-frame clones only, not all of them. Here the sample spans about 14,000 clones, roughly three fifths being singletons. The sample here was tumor tissue, taken from a patient whose treatment was nephrectomy without radiotherapy. These receptors were collected from a man aged 50-60 years with renal cell carcinoma.

The CDR3 protein is CASSIDKSTGGAYGYTF. The CDR3 DNA sequence: TGTGCCAGTAGTATAGATAAGTCGACAGGGGGCGCCTATGGCTACACCTTC. The gene calls are TRBV19 and TRBJ1-2, with 10 bases identical to TRBD1. Unmatched junction bases numbered 8, after V lost 0 bases and J lost 4 bases. CDR1 and CDR2 from the germline V gene are LNHDA and SQIVND (reference sequence). The CDR3 consists of 17 residues. Based on the CDR3 plus reference TRBV19 and TRBJ1-2, the full variable domain is DGGITQSPKYLFRKEGQNVTLSCEQNLNHDAMYWYRQDPGQGLRLIYYSQIVNDFQKGDIAEGYSVSREKKESFPLTVTSAQKNPTAFYLCASSIDKSTGGAYGYTFGSGTRLTVV.

The chain couples TRBV6-5 to TRBJ2-3, with 9 nucleotides matching TRBD2. The CDR3 runs to 14 residues. Unmatched junction bases numbered 5, after V lost 7 bases and J lost 3 bases. From germline, CDR1 is MNHEY and CDR2 SVGAGI. The CDR3: CASMTSGMTDTQYF. CDR3 DNA sequence: TGTGCCAGCATGACTAGCGGTATGACAGATACGCAGTATTTT.

V usage is TRBV7-9 and J usage is TRBJ1-1; D is possibly TRBD1 (6 bases). Germline V lookup: CDR1 SEHNR, CDR2 FQNEAQ (reference sequence). Trimming stripped 1 base from V and 3 bases from J, with 12 bases between. The CDR3 is 15 amino acids. CDR3 DNA sequence: TGTGCCAGCAGCTTAGTGGGCGGGGGGCACACTGAAGCTTTCTTT. Its protein is CASSLVGGGHTEAFF.

The rearrangement uses TRBV12-2 and TRBJ1-6. TRBV12-2 is annotated as a pseudogene. The CDR3 is 18 residues long. CDR3 sequence (DNA): TGTGCAAGTCGCTTGAAGTCCCCGGCATGGGTACCGAATTCACCCCTCCACTTT. Amino acids: CASRLKSPAWVPNSPLHF.

This clone was observed a handful of times. This sequence joins TRBV4-2 and TRBJ2-1, with 8 bases fitting TRBD2. The ends lost 1 base at V and 5 bases at J; junction bases unmatched: 13. The CDR3 consists of 18 residues. Germline assignment: CDR1 LGHNA and CDR2 YNFKEQ. The DNA for the CDR3 is TGTGCCAGCAGCCAAGTCAAGAGGATCGGACTAGCCCACAATGAGCAGTTCTTC. Translated: CASSQVKRIGLAHNEQFF.

In its sample, this clone is medium-sized. The chain joins TRBV19 to TRBJ1-4, with D tentatively TRBD1 (5 bases). V was cut by 3 bases and J by 8 bases, with 16 bases left in between. The CDR3 totals 15 residues. Germline CDR1 is LNHDA and CDR2 is SQIVND (reference sequence). The DNA for the CDR3 is TGTGCCAGTAGTATTAACCCCAGGGTAGGGGAAAAACTGTTTTTT. It encodes CASSINPRVGEKLFF.

This chain connects TRBV19 to TRBJ1-3; 7 bases match TRBD1. Trimming took 6 bases from V and 0 from J; bases not matched to a gene: 5. CDR1 LNHDA and CDR2 SQIVND come from the germline V gene (reference sequence). The CDR3 length is 15 residues. The CDR3 protein is CASRQTGSSGNTIYF. The CDR3 region has the DNA TGTGCCAGTAGGCAGACAGGGTCCTCTGGAAACACCATATATTTT.

V usage is TRBV19 and J usage is TRBJ2-3, with D maybe TRBD2 (6 bases). Germline V CDR1 and CDR2: LNHDA, SQIVND (reference sequence). The V end was cut by 2 bases, the J end by 3 bases, with 18 bases between. The CDR3 extends over 17 amino acids. The CDR3 sequence: CASSISSGQGVTDTQYF. The CDR3 DNA reads TGTGCCAGTAGTATATCGAGCGGGCAGGGAGTTACAGATACGCAGTATTTT.

This clone was counted only a few times. This chain uses TRBV5-1 with TRBJ2-2; TRBD1 matches 7 bases. The CDR3 runs to 13 residues. Germline V gene data show CDR1 as SGHRS and CDR2 as YFSETQ. J lost 1 base, V lost 9 bases, and 3 bases had no gene match. CDR3 in amino acids: CATRTGNTGELFF. The DNA of the CDR3 is TGCGCCACCCGGACAGGGAACACCGGGGAGCTGTTTTTT. Variable domain in full (rest from reference TRBV5-1 and TRBJ2-2): KAGVTQTPRYLIKTRGQQVTLSCSPISGHRSVSWYQQTPGQGLQFLFEYFSETQRNKGNFPGRFSGRQFSNSRSEMNVSTLELGDSALYLCATRTGNTGELFFGEGSRLTVL.

In DNA, the CDR3 is TGTGCCAGCAGCTATCCAGGGTCGCGGACTGAAGCTTTCTTT. Translated: CASSYPGSRTEAFF. This chain connects TRBV7-9 to TRBJ1-1, with TRBD1 as a possible D gene (5 bases). CDR1 and CDR2 (germline): SEHNR, FQNEAQ (reference sequence). Trimming took off 4 bases at V and 5 bases at J, with 14 bases between the two ends. The CDR3 has 14 residues.

There are a few counts of this clone. The chain combines TRBV19 with TRBJ1-5; 8 positions match TRBD1. With V trimmed by 4 bases and J by 3 bases, 2 bases remained unmatched. Germline CDR1 reads LNHDA; CDR2 reads SQIVND (reference sequence). This CDR3 has 14 residues. This CDR3 reads CASSRQGFNQPQHF. In DNA, the CDR3 is TGTGCCAGTAGTAGACAGGGGTTCAATCAGCCCCAGCATTTT.

This clone has a handful of counts. The chain combines TRBV5-6 with TRBJ1-2, with D tentatively TRBD1 (6 bases). CDR3 length: 15 residues. Per the germline V gene, CDR1 is SGHDT and CDR2 is YYEEEE. V was pared by 4 bases and J by 8 bases, with 21 bases between. CDR3 loop: CASSRYGQRVGGYTF. Here the CDR3 DNA reads TGTGCCAGCAGCCGATACGGACAGAGGGTCGGCGGCTACACCTTC.

This chain connects TRBV10-2 to TRBJ2-7, with D possibly called TRBD1 or TRBD2 (5 bases each). Deletions cut 6 bases from V and 3 bases from J, with 18 bases between. The CDR3 is 15 residues long. CDR1 is WSHSY and CDR2 is SAAADI in the germline V gene. CDR3 loop: CASSPGTPLVYEQYF. CDR3 DNA: TGCGCCAGCAGCCCCGGGACCCCCCTTGTCTACGAGCAGTACTTC.

The chain combines TRBV7-8 with TRBJ1-3, with unresolved D. This CDR3 spans 15 amino acids. V lost 3 bases, J lost 0 bases, and 9 bases lay in between. Germline V gives CDR1 SGHVS, CDR2 FQNEAQ. Written as DNA, the CDR3 is TGTGCCAGCAGCTTGGAGGCGTACTCTGGAAACACCATATATTTT. Translation gives CASSLEAYSGNTIYF.

V is TRBV11-3 and J is TRBJ2-1, with 12 positions matching TRBD1. This CDR3 has 15 residues. Unmatched junction bases numbered 4, after V lost 3 bases and J lost 7 bases. In germline, CDR1 is SGHNT, CDR2 YENEEA. CDR3 sequence: CASSFRDRGLNEQFF. The CDR3 DNA follows: TGTGCCAGCAGCTTCCGGGACAGGGGGCTGAATGAGCAGTTCTTC.

A few counts support this clone. The chain joins TRBV6-4 to TRBJ1-5; 10 bases line up with TRBD1. The V segment lost 0 bases and the J segment 2 bases; nucleotides outside the gene matches: 4. The germline CDR1 and CDR2 sequences are MRHNA and SNTAGT. The CDR3 runs to 17 residues. CDR3 sequence (DNA): TGTGCCAGCAGTGACTCCGGACAGGGGGAGGGCAATCAGCCCCAGCATTTT. Translation gives CASSDSGQGEGNQPQHF.

The J gene is TRBJ2-2, the V gene TRBV7-8; D not certain. Trimming stripped 6 bases from V and 7 bases from J, with 15 bases between. This CDR3 region has 14 residues. CDR1 is SGHVS and CDR2 is FQNEAQ in the germline V gene. As DNA, the CDR3 is TGTGCCAGCAGACGCACACTCCAGTTCGGGGAGCTGTTTTTT. This translates into CASRRTLQFGELFF.

The rearrangement joins TRBV7-9 to TRBJ2-1, with TRBD1 matching over 10 bases. From germline, CDR1 is SEHNR and CDR2 FQNEAQ (reference sequence). V shed 1 base and J 7 bases; nucleotides not matched to a gene: 7. The CDR3 consists of 16 residues. The CDR3 DNA follows: TGTGCCAGCAGCTTAGATGACAGGGGGCGCGGTAATGAGCAGTTCTTC. Translating it yields CASSLDDRGRGNEQFF.

This sequence joins TRBV7-3 and TRBJ2-2; 7 positions agree with TRBD1. J lost 0 bases, V lost 5 bases, and 6 bases had no gene match. From germline, CDR1 is SGHTA and CDR2 FQGTGA. The CDR3 is 16 residues long. This CDR3 is CASSPGTAPNTGELFF. In DNA, the CDR3 is TGTGCCAGCAGCCCAGGGACAGCTCCGAACACCGGGGAGCTGTTTTTT.

This sequence joins TRBV9 and TRBJ2-7; D unresolved. Trimming removed 2 bases at V and 2 bases at J, with 8 bases between. Germline loops: CDR1 SGDLS, CDR2 YYNGEE. There are 13 residues in the CDR3. The CDR3 DNA reads as TGTGCCAGCAGCGTGGGTCCCACCTACGAGCAGTACTTC. Translation: CASSVGPTYEQYF.

The J gene is TRBJ1-3, the V gene TRBV7-6, with TRBD1 matching 12 bases. CDR1 and CDR2 from the germline V gene are SGHVS and FNYEAQ. V lost 5 bases, J lost 2 bases, and 10 bases stayed unmatched. The CDR3 covers 18 residues. The CDR3 nucleotides are TGTGCCAGCAGCCATCCCGGGACAGGGGGCTTCCCTGGAAACACCATATATTTT. Translation gives CASSHPGTGGFPGNTIYF.

Points on this clone: The sample has other DNA sequences that encode this CDR3 too. The rearrangement joins TRBV9 to TRBJ1-2; unclear D gene. The CDR3 runs to 13 residues. Trimming took off 0 bases at V and 4 bases at J, with 7 bases between the two ends. The germline V gene encodes CDR1 SGDLS and CDR2 YYNGEE. The CDR3 here is CASSVDGTYGYTF. The CDR3 DNA reads TGTGCCAGCAGCGTAGACGGCACCTATGGCTACACCTTC.

In this sample, this clone turned up a few times. V usage is TRBV7-2 and J usage is TRBJ1-2; TRBD1 aligns across 7 bases. The V segment lost 4 bases and the J segment 0 bases; nucleotides outside the gene matches: 8. The CDR3 has 16 amino acids. The V gene's germline CDR1 is SGHTA and CDR2 FQGNSA. CDR3 sequence reads: CASSSRTGAPNYGYTF. The CDR3 DNA follows: TGTGCCAGCAGCTCTCGGACAGGAGCTCCTAACTATGGCTACACCTTC.

By frequency in the sample, this clone is medium-sized (0.01 to 0.1%). The chain carries TRBV7-9 and TRBJ2-7; TRBD1 aligns across 8 bases. Per germline, CDR1 SEHNR and CDR2 FQNEAQ (reference sequence). V lost 3 bases to trimming and J lost 5 bases; unmatched junction nucleotides: 6. This CDR3 spans 14 amino acids. CDR3 sequence (DNA): TGTGCCAGCAGCTTTACAGGGGGTTATGACGAGCAGTACTTC. It yields the protein CASSFTGGYDEQYF.

This chain connects TRBV18 to TRBJ2-7; 12 positions agree with TRBD2. The CDR3 loop spans 16 amino acids. Germline lookup yields CDR1 KGHSH and CDR2 LQKENI. Trimming at V came to 2 bases and at J to 5 bases, leaving 7 bases not matched to a gene. The CDR3 DNA reads TGTGCCAGCTCACCAGCCGCTAGCGGGGGGGCCCACGAGCAGTACTTC. Translation gives CASSPAASGGAHEQYF.

The chain carries TRBV29-1 and TRBJ2-3; possible D gene TRBD1, 6 bases. The germline V gene encodes CDR1 SQVTM and CDR2 ANQGSEA. V was clipped by 0 bases and J by 6 bases, with 7 bases between them. CDR3 length equals 12 residues. CDR3 protein: CSVEEGADTQYF. CDR3 coding DNA: TGCAGCGTTGAAGAGGGGGCGGATACGCAGTATTTT.

The chain recombines TRBV4-1 with TRBJ1-2; 11 nucleotides match TRBD1. There are 18 residues in the CDR3. Germline V gene sequence: CDR1 MGHRA, CDR2 YSYEKL. After removal of 3 bases from V and 0 bases from J, the junction contained 9 bases not matched to a gene. In nucleotides, the CDR3 is TGCGCCAGCAGCCAGGCCGGGACAGGGGGAAGACCTAACTATGGCTACACCTTC. The encoded protein is CASSQAGTGGRPNYGYTF.

V and J are TRBV5-1 and TRBJ1-2, with 9 bases matching TRBD1. This CDR3 has 15 amino acids. V was clipped by 7 bases and J by 4 bases; unmatched bases: 11. Germline V gene data show CDR1 as SGHRS and CDR2 as YFSETQ. The CDR3 spells CASFETGGSGYGYTF. The CDR3 DNA is TGCGCCAGCTTCGAAACAGGGGGCTCTGGCTATGGCTACACCTTC.

This rearrangement joins TRBV4-1 to TRBJ1-1; 8 positions match TRBD1. This CDR3 has 17 residues. CDR1 is MGHRA and CDR2 is YSYEKL in the germline V gene. V shed 1 base, J shed 2 bases, and the junction held 9 bases outside the gene matches. This CDR3 reads CASSQAADRDINTEAFF. In nucleotides, the CDR3 is TGCGCCAGCAGCCAAGCCGCGGACAGGGACATTAACACTGAAGCTTTCTTT.

The chain joins TRBV19 to TRBJ1-3, with TRBD1 identical over 8 bases. V shed 4 bases and J 4 bases; nucleotides not matched to a gene: 6. The V gene's germline CDR1 is LNHDA and CDR2 SQIVND (reference sequence). The CDR3 loop spans 15 amino acids. The CDR3 here is CASSTGQGWGNTIYF. The DNA of the CDR3 is TGTGCCAGTAGTACCGGACAGGGCTGGGGAAACACCATATATTTT. The whole variable domain, filled in from reference TRBV19 and TRBJ1-3, reads DGGITQSPKYLFRKEGQNVTLSCEQNLNHDAMYWYRQDPGQGLRLIYYSQIVNDFQKGDIAEGYSVSREKKESFPLTVTSAQKNPTAFYLCASSTGQGWGNTIYFGEGSWLTVV.